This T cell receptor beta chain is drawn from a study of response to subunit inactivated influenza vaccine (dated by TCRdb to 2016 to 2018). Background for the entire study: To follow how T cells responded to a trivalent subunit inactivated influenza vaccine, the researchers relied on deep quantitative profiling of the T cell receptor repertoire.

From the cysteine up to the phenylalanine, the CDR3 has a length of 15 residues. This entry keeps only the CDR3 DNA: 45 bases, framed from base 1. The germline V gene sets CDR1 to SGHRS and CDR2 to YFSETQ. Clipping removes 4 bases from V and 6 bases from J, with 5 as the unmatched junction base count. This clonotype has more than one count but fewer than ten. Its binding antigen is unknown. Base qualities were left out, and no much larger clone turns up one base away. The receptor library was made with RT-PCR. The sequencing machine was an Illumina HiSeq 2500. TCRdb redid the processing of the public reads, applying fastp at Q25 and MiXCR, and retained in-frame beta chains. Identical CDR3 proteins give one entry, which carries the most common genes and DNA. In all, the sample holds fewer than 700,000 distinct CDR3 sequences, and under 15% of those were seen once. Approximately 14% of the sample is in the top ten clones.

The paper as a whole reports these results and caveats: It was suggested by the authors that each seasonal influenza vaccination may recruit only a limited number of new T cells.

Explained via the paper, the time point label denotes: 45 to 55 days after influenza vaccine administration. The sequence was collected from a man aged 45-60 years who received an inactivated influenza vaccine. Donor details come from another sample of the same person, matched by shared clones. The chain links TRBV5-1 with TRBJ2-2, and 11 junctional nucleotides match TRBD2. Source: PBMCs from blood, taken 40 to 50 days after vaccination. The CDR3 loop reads CASSITSGRAGELFF. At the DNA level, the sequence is TGCGCCAGCAGCATTACTAGCGGGAGAGCCGGGGAGCTGTTTTTT.